The clone carrying this T cell receptor beta chain was seen at least ten times. Its specificity is not known. The length of the CDR3 is 16 residues. The V gene lost 4 bases and the J gene lost 4 bases, with 17 bases spanning the gap. Germline values: CDR1 SGHRS, CDR2 YFSETQ. The data originate from a study of response to subunit inactivated influenza vaccine. Study findings and constraints: T cells newly recruited by each seasonal influenza vaccination are few, the authors suggested.

TCRdb reanalysed the RT-PCR reads using MiXCR and keeps one entry per CDR3 protein. The table includes 450,000 to 500,000 distinct CDR3 sequences, approximately 10% detected once. This TCR derives from a man in his fifties who received an inactivated influenza vaccine. The sequencing here drew on PBMCs from blood, taken 45 days after vaccination. The chain combines TRBV5-1 with TRBJ2-2; D might be TRBD1 (6 bases). The CDR3 loop is CASSEVAGALTGELFF. Written as DNA, the CDR3 is TGCGCCAGCAGCGAGGTTGCAGGGGCTCTCACCGGGGAGCTGTTTTTT.